This TCR beta chain was obtained from a study of T cell changes during pregnancy in multiple sclerosis. This table comes from immunoSEQ multiplex PCR, and its TCRdb copy is limited to in-frame clones, with some not included. The sample records roughly 64,000 clones, 95% to 97% being singletons. The V gene's germline CDR1 is MNHEY and CDR2 SMNVEV (reference sequence). CDR3 size: 14 residues. Between the trimmed V and J ends, which lost 3 bases and 2 bases, there was a span of 8 bases. This receptor was taken from a female donor with multiple sclerosis, enrolled in a pregnancy study. The sample was CD8+ T cells from peripheral blood mononuclear cells, taken after pregnancy. This chain joins TRBV27 and TRBJ1-5; D might be TRBD1 (6 bases). CDR3 region: CASSFYRGNQPQHF. The DNA for the CDR3 is TGTGCCAGCAGTTTTTACAGGGGCAATCAGCCCCAGCATTTT.